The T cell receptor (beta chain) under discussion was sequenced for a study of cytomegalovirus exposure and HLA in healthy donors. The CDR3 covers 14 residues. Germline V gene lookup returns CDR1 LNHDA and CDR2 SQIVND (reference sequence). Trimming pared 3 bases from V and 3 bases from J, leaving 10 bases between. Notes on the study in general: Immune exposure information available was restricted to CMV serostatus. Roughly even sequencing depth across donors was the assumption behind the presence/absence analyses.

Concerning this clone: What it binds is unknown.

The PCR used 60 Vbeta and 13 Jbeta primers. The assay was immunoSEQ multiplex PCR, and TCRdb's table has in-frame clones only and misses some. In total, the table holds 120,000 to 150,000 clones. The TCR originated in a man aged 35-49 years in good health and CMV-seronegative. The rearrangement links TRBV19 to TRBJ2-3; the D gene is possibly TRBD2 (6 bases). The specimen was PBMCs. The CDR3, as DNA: TGTGCCAGTAGTATCCCGGGGGTTACAGATACGCAGTATTTT. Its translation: CASSIPGVTDTQYF.